This TCR beta chain was sequenced for a study of blood T cell repertoires in COVID-19. Profiled with immunoSEQ multiplex PCR; TCRdb holds only in-frame clones, not every one. The sample carries about 230,000 clones, roughly 80% recorded once. CDR1 and CDR2 from the germline V gene are SGDLS and YYNGEE. J lost 6 bases, V lost 6 bases, and 6 bases had no gene match. CDR3 length equals 13 residues. V usage is TRBV9 and J usage is TRBJ2-7; 10 bases match TRBD2. The sequenced sample consisted of peripheral blood. The TCR was taken from a woman between 70 and 85 years old with active or convalescent COVID-19. Here the CDR3 reads CASTSGGVGEQYF. In nucleotides, the CDR3 is TGTGCCAGCACTAGCGGGGGTGTAGGCGAGCAGTACTTC. Together with reference TRBV9 and TRBJ2-7, the CDR3 gives the full variable domain: DSGVTQTPKHLITATGQRVTLRCSPRSGDLSVYWYQQSLDQGLQFLIQYYNGEERAKGNILERFSAQQFPDLHSELNLSSLELGDSALYFCASTSGGVGEQYFGPGTRLTVT.